This T cell receptor (beta chain) was captured in a study of blood T cells in healthy people across ages. Whole-study results and caveats: Age advanced and TCR beta diversity per million T cells fell, roughly linearly.

This clonotype was counted only a few times. Its matching antigen is unknown. Then a second PCR, running about 7 to 11 cycles, was carried out with a sample-barcoded 5' primer and a J-beta primer mix. A minimum of 2.5 million CDR3-containing paired-end reads was obtained for each sample. TCRdb independently ran MiXCR on the 5' RACE reads; one entry per CDR3 protein. The sample holds 1.5 million to 2 million distinct CDR3 sequences, just under 50% seen once. Germline-derived CDR1 and CDR2 are MNHEY and SVGAGI. V gave up 2 bases and J gave up 4 bases, with 11 bases separating them. This CDR3 comprises 14 residues.

This chain joins TRBV6-5 and TRBJ2-5, with D perhaps matching TRBD1 (6 bases). The material sequenced was blood. The receptor's source is a woman between 35 and 50 years old in good health. The CDR3 nucleotides are TGTGCCAGCAGTTACCGCACAGGGCTAGAGACCCAGTACTTC. Encoded protein: CASSYRTGLETQYF.